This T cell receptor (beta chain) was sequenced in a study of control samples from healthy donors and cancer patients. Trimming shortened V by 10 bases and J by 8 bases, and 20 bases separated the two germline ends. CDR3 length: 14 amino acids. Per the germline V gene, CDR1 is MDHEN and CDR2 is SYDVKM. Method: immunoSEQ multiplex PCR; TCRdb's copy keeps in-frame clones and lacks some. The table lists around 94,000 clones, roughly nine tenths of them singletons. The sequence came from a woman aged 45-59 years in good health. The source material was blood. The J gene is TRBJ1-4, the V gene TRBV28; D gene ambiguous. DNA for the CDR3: TGTGCCATTCGGTCAACAAGACGAGGGGAAAAACTGTTTTTT. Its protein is CAIRSTRRGEKLFF.